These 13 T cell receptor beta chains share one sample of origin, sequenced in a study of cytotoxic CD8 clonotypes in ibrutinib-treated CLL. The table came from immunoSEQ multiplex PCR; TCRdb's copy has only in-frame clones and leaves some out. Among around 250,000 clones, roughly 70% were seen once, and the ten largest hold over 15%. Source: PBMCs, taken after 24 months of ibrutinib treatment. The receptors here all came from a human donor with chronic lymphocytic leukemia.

DNA for the CDR3: TGTGCCAGTAGTCCCCGCCGGGACAGAGCCTACGAGCAGTACTTC. The encoded protein is CASSPRRDRAYEQYF. The V and J genes are TRBV19 and TRBJ2-7; 7 bases line up with TRBD1. CDR3 length: 15 residues. V shed 5 bases, J shed 2 bases, and the junction held 9 bases outside the gene matches. Germline V gene lookup returns CDR1 LNHDA and CDR2 SQIVND (reference sequence).

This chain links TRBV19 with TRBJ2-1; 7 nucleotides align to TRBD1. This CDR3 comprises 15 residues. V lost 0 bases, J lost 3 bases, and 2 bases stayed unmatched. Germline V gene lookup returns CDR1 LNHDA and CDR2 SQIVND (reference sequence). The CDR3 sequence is CASSIEGGFYNEQFF. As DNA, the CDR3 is TGTGCCAGTAGTATAGAAGGGGGCTTCTACAATGAGCAGTTCTTC.

This CDR3 reads CASSPRGGTDTQYF. In DNA, the CDR3 is TGTGCCAGCAGCCCCCGGGGGGGCACAGATACGCAGTATTTT. The chain couples TRBV9 to TRBJ2-3, with 7 positions matching TRBD2. There are 14 residues in the CDR3. The J segment lost 1 base and the V segment lost 4 bases, leaving 3 bases of the junction unmatched. The germline V gene has CDR1 SGDLS and CDR2 YYNGEE. Combining the CDR3 with reference TRBV9 and TRBJ2-3 gives the whole variable domain DSGVTQTPKHLITATGQRVTLRCSPRSGDLSVYWYQQSLDQGLQFLIQYYNGEERAKGNILERFSAQQFPDLHSELNLSSLELGDSALYFCASSPRGGTDTQYFGPGTRLTVL.

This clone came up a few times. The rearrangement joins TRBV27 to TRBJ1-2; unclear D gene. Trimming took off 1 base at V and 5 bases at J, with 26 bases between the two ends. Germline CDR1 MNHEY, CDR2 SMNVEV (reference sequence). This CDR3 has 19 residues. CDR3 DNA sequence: TGTGCCAGCAGTTTATTCTCGGTCGGGCGGACCCCATCGGTATATGGCTACACCTTC. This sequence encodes CASSLFSVGRTPSVYGYTF.

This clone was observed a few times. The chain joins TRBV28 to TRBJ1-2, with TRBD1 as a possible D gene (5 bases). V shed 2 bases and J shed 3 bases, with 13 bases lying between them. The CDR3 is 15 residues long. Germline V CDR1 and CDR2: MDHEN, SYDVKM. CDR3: CASSLPLRTYYGYTF. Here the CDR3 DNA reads TGTGCCAGCAGTTTACCCCTCCGGACATACTATGGCTACACCTTC.

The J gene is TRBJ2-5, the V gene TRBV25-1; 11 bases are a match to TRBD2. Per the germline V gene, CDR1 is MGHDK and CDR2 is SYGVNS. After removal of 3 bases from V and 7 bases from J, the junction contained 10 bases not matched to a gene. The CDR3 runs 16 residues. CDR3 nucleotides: TGTGCCAGCAGTGATTTGCTAGCGGGAGGTACGGGGACCCAGTACTTC. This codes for CASSDLLAGGTGTQYF.

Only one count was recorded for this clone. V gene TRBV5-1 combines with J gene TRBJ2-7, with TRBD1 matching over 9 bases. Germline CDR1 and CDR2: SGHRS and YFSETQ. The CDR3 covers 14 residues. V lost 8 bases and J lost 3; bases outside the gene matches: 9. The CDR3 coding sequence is TGCGCCAGTGGATCAAGGACAGGGGTCTACGAGCAGTACTTC. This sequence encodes CASGSRTGVYEQYF.

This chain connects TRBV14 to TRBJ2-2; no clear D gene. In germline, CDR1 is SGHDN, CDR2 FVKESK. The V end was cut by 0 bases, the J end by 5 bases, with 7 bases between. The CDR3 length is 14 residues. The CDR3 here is CASSQDVKTGELFF. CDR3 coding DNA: TGTGCCAGCAGCCAAGATGTCAAGACCGGGGAGCTGTTTTTT. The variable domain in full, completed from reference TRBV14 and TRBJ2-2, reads EAGVTQFPSHSVIEKGQTVTLRCDPISGHDNLYWYRRVMGKEIKFLLHFVKESKQDESGMPNNRFLAERTGGTYSTLKVQPAELEDSGVYFCASSQDVKTGELFFGEGSRLTVL.

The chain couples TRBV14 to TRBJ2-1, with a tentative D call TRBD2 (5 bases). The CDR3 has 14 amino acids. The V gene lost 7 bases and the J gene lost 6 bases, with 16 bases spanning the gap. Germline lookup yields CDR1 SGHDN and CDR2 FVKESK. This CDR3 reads CASNPSGKVNEQFF. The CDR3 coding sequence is TGTGCCAGCAACCCATCCGGGAAGGTCAATGAGCAGTTCTTC.

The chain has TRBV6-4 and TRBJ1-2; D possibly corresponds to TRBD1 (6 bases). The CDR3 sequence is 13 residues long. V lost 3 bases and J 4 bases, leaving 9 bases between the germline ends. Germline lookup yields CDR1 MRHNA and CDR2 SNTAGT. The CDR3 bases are TGTGCCAGCAGTGATACAGGGCGCTATGGCTACACCTTC. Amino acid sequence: CASSDTGRYGYTF.

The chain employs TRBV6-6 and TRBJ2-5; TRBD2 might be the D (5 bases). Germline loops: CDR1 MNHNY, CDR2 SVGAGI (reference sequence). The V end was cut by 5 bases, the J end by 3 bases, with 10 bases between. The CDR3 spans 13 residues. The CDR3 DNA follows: TGTGCCAGCAGTGATCCCGGGGAAGAGACCCAGTACTTC. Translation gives CASSDPGEETQYF.

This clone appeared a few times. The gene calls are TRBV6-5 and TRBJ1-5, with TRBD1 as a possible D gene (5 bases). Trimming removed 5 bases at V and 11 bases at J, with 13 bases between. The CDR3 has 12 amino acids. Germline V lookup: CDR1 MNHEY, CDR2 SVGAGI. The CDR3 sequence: CASSTRQGSQHF. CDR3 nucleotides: TGTGCCAGCAGTACCCGCCAGGGCTCCCAGCATTTT.

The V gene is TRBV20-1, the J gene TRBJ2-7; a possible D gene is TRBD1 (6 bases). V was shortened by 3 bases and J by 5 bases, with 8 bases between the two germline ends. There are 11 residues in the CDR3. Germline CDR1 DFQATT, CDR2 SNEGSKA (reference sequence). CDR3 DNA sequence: TGCAGTGCTAGTACAGGGAACGAGCAGTACTTC. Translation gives CSASTGNEQYF.